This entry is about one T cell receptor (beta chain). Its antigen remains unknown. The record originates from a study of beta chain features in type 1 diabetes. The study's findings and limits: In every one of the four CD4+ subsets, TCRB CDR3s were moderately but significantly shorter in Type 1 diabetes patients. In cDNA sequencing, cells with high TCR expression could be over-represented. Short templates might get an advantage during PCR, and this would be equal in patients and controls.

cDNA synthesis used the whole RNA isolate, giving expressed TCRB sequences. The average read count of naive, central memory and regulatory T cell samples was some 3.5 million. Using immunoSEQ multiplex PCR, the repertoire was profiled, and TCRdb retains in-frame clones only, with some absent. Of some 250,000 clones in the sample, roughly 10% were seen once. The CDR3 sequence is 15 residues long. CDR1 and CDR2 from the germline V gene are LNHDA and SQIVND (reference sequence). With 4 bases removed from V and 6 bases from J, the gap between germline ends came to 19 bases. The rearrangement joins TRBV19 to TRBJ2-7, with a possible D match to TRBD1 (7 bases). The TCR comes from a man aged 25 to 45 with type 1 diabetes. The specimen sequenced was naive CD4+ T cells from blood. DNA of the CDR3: TGTGCCAGTAGTAAGAGGGCGGCAGGGGGGTTCGAGCAGTACTTC. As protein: CASSKRAAGGFEQYF.